This T cell receptor beta chain was documented in a study of T cells in localized non-small cell lung cancer (dated by TCRdb to the early 2020s). Regarding the research as a whole: T cell repertoires of more than 200 early-stage NSCLC patients were analyzed, with tumors being compared against uninvolved tumor-adjacent lungs. The cohort comprised 236 treatment-naïve NSCLC patients with resected, localized lung tumors. A mean age of about 66 years was recorded for the NSCLC patients, of whom under 150 were male and about a hundred were female.

As for this clone: The antigen it binds to is not known. Base qualities are missing; no much larger clone stands one base away.

At diagnosis, tumor, uninvolved tumor-adjacent lung and peripheral blood were collected and then preserved as a mix of FFPE and fresh-frozen material. Blood samples were analyzed as peripheral blood mononuclear cells for TCR repertoire profiling. Points the paper makes about the study in general: Since the design was exploratory, TCR variables were selected using unadjusted p-values with no false-discovery rate correction. Because multi-region tumor sequencing was not performed, intratumor heterogeneity could not be ruled out. Longer overall survival was associated with higher T cell density in blood, whereas shorter survival was associated with higher clonality in adjacent lung. Of the top 100 tumor clones, a median of approximately 60 were detected in paired uninvolved adjacent lung; around 27 were also among that lung's top 100. Uninvolved tumor-adjacent lung showed the highest T cell clonality, higher than tumor, which suggests more focused antigenic responses in the adjacent lung.

The immunoSEQ Assay was used to sequence TCR beta CDR3 regions from DNA. Per the original workflow: T cell density was computed as TCR beta template counts normalized to usable DNA estimated by amplifying housekeeping genes. Richness was estimated with the preseqR package, extrapolating to 400,000 templates for PBMC samples and 120,000 templates for tissue samples. Clonality was taken to be one minus Pielou's evenness. To identify tissue-enriched TCRs, differential abundance testing was run on productive amino-acid clonotypes with a minimum total count of 5 and an alpha of 0.1. The Jaccard Index and the Morisita Overlap Index were used to measure how much the repertoires overlapped between compartments. GLIPH clustered TCR beta CDR3s with public tetramer-defined viral CDR3s; viral motifs required at least three viral sequences plus V-gene enrichment. The clones in this table, taken by TCRdb from immuneACCESS, are in-frame only. Not every clone is retained; where verified, under half of the shortfall comes from an unresolved V gene, and the cause of the rest is unknown. V, J and clone size reflect that table, while D and trimming were determined from the DNA. This sample lists tens of thousands of clones; 80% to 90% were detected once. The top ten constitute 9% to 12% of the sample.

As encoded in the germline V gene, CDR1 is MDHEN while CDR2 is SYDVKM. V is cut by 11 bases and J by 0 bases, and the space between the germline ends is 13 bases. Reading from cysteine to phenylalanine, the CDR3 counts 13 amino acids. The kept DNA is CDR3 alone, 39 bases in frame from the first base. The chain uses TRBV28 and TRBJ1-1, and TRBD1 may be the D gene, going by 5 matching bases. The receptor was isolated from a woman aged 40 to 75 with stage I lung adenocarcinoma. Material: peripheral blood, obtained before any cancer treatment. The CDR3 protein: CAAKGQLNTEAFF. The DNA reads as follows: TGTGCCGCAAAGGGGCAGTTGAACACTGAAGCTTTCTTT. Reference TRBV28 and TRBJ1-1 proteins supply the regions before and after the CDR3; the full variable domain is: DVKVTQSSRYLVKRTGEKVFLECVQDMDHENMFWYRQDPGLGLRLIYFSYDVKMKEKGDIPEGYSVSREKKERFSLILESASTNQTSMYLCAAKGQLNTEAFFGQGTRLTVV.